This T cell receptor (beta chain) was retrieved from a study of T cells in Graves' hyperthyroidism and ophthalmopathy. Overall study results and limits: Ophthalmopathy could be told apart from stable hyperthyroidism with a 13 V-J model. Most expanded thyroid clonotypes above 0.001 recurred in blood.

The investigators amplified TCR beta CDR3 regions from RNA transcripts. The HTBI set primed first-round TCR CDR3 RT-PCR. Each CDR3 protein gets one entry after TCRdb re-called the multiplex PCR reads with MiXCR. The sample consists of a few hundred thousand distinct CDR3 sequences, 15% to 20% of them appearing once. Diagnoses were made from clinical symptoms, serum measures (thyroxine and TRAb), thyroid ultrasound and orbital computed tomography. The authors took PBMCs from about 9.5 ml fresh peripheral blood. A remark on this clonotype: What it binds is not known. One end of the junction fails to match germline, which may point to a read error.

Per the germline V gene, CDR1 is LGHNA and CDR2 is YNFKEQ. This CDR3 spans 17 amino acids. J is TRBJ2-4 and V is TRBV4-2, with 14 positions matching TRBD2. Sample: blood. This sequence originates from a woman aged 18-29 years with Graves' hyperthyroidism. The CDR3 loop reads CASSQTGLAGDKNIKYF. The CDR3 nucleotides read TGTGCCAGCAGCCAAACGGGACTAGCGGGGGACAAAAACATTAAGTACTTC.